This T cell receptor beta chain was recorded in a study of CD4+ T cells in melanoma. Broader study findings: CD8+ T cell, macrophage and B cell function reportedly correlated with neoantigen-specific CD4+ T cells. Neoantigen-specific CD4+ T cells in melanoma reportedly had diverse differentiation states.

Comment on this clone: Its antigen is as yet unknown.

Repertoires were generated with immunoSEQ multiplex PCR, while TCRdb's copy carries only in-frame clones and drops some. The sample lists about 120,000 clones; approximately 90% were seen once. There are 14 residues in the CDR3. Trimming took 8 bases from V and 9 from J, leaving 21 bases between them. CDR1 and CDR2 (germline): SGHRS, YFSETQ. V gene TRBV5-1 combines with J gene TRBJ2-1, with D tentatively TRBD1 (6 bases). Input material: peripheral blood. This clonotype originated in a human donor with melanoma. The CDR3 loop reads CARQGQRPIGEQFF. The CDR3 nucleotides are TGCGCCAGGCAGGGGCAGCGACCTATCGGTGAGCAGTTCTTC.